What follows are 21 T cell receptor beta chains derived from one specimen sequenced in a study of T cell clonality in common variable immunodeficiency. The protocol was immunoSEQ multiplex PCR, while the TCRdb copy is restricted to in-frame clones and leaves out a portion. The table lists tens of thousands of clones, with no singletons. Sequencing was carried out using peripheral blood mononuclear cells. The source of these receptors is a person aged 18 to 70 in good health.

The sample holds many counts of this clone. The observed sequence ends 3 residues before the CDR3 terminus, with the missing tail filled in from the germline J gene. The chain links TRBV20-1 to TRBJ2-3, with 16 bases matching TRBD2. Germline CDR1 is DFQATT and CDR2 is SNEGSKA (reference sequence). Trimming removed 5 bases from V and 0 bases from J; junction bases left unmatched: 11. The CDR3 loop spans 19 amino acids. The CDR3 loop is CSAGGGLAGGTSSTDTQYF. The CDR3 DNA, read in part, is TGCAGTGCTGGGGGGGGACTAGCGGGAGGGACCTCTAGCACAGATACG.

Many counts were recorded for this clone. The read is 3 residues too short to cover the CDR3 end, so that end is filled in from the germline J gene. V usage is TRBV5-1 and J usage is TRBJ1-4; 9 nucleotides match TRBD1. Germline V lookup: CDR1 SGHRS, CDR2 YFSETQ. Germline trimming cut 4 bases from V and 1 base from J; bases unmatched to any gene: 8. CDR3 length: 17 residues. CDR3 loop: CASSPVPGQGTNEKLFF. The DNA read from the CDR3 is TGCGCCAGCAGCCCAGTCCCGGGACAGGGAACTAATGAAAAA.

In this sample, this clone turned up many times. From the germline J gene comes the end of the CDR3, since the read stops 3 residues before it. The chain combines TRBV19 with TRBJ1-4; 7 bases line up with TRBD1. Germline lookup yields CDR1 LNHDA and CDR2 SQIVND (reference sequence). The CDR3 covers 14 residues. V lost 9 bases, J lost 5 bases, and 9 bases stayed unmatched. CDR3 DNA (partial): TGTGCCAGCCATCCCGGACAGGCAAATGAAAAA. It codes for CASHPGQANEK. The full CDR3 reads CASHPGQANEKLFF.

Many counts were recorded for this clone. With the read ending 3 residues before the CDR3 end, the germline J gene is used to fill in that end. The chain links TRBV28 to TRBJ2-7, with D maybe TRBD1 (5 bases). The V and J ends lost 8 bases and 1 base respectively, with 9 bases between them. Germline V gene lookup returns CDR1 MDHEN and CDR2 SYDVKM. This CDR3 is built from 12 residues. The CDR3 sequence is CASATGSYEQYF. CDR3 DNA (partial): TGTGCCAGCGCAACAGGTTCCTACGAG.

This clone appeared many times. CDR3 DNA, as far as it was read: TGTGCCAGCAGGTCGGGACTAGCGGGCTCCTACAATGAG. Translation gives CASRSGLAGSYNE. The full CDR3 is CASRSGLAGSYNEQFF. This chain uses TRBV2 with TRBJ2-1; 12 positions agree with TRBD2. The CDR3 is cut off 3 residues early in the read; its end comes from the germline J gene. The CDR3 sequence is 16 residues long. Unmatched junction bases numbered 3, after V lost 6 bases and J lost 0 bases. CDR1 is SNHLY and CDR2 is FYNNEI in the germline V gene.

This clone occurred many times. The read finishes 3 residues shy of the CDR3 end, and the germline J gene is used to complete it. The rearrangement links TRBV5-1 to TRBJ2-1; 7 bases agree with TRBD1. The CDR3 length is 16 residues. In germline, CDR1 is SGHRS, CDR2 YFSETQ. J was trimmed by 9 bases and V by 0 bases; bases with no gene match: 12. The CDR3 reads CASSLGLRTGRPEQFF. Incomplete CDR3 DNA: TGCGCCAGCAGCTTGGGCCTTAGGACAGGACGCCCTGAG.

This clone has ten or more counts. The observed sequence ends 3 residues before the CDR3 terminus, with the missing tail filled in from the germline J gene. The chain has TRBV2 and TRBJ1-3, with a possible D match to TRBD1 (5 bases). This CDR3 is 19 amino acids long. V was cut by 1 base and J by 0 bases, with 19 bases left in between. The V gene's germline CDR1 is SNHLY and CDR2 FYNNEI. CDR3 DNA, as far as it was read: TGTGCCAGCAGTGAAGAACACTTGGGACTGTCCAACTCTGGAAACACC. Its translation: CASSEEHLGLSNSGNT. The full CDR3 protein is CASSEEHLGLSNSGNTIYF.

There are many counts of this clone. The part of the CDR3 DNA that was read is TGTGCCAGCAGCCAGGGGAACACCGGGGAG. Its translation is CASSQGNTGE. In full, the CDR3 is CASSQGNTGELFF. V usage is TRBV12-3 or TRBV12-4 and J usage is TRBJ2-2; D may be TRBD1 (5 bases). The CDR3 end is not reached by the read, which stops 3 residues before it; the germline J gene fills it in. Trimming cost V 6 bases and J 1 base, with 6 bases left between them. The CDR3 totals 13 residues.

This clone was detected many times. The CDR3 reads CSAFDRVGNIQYF. The part of the CDR3 DNA that was read is TGCAGTGCTTTCGACAGGGTTGGAAACATT. V and J are TRBV20-1 and TRBJ2-4, with 7 nucleotides matching TRBD1. From the germline J gene comes the end of the CDR3, since the read stops 3 residues before it. This CDR3 contains 13 residues. The germline gives CDR1 DFQATT, CDR2 SNEGSKA (reference sequence). V gave up 5 bases and J gave up 6 bases; unmatched junction bases: 7.

At least ten counts were recorded for this clone. The read terminates 3 residues before the CDR3 end, so the remaining end is supplied by the germline J gene. The chain recombines TRBV6-4 with TRBJ2-2, with unresolved D. Trimming shortened V by 8 bases and J by 1 base, and 11 bases separated the two germline ends. Germline CDR1 is MRHNA and CDR2 is SNTAGT. The CDR3 is 14 amino acids. CDR3 bases read: TGTGCCAGCTTCAGCGCACGGAACACCGGGGAG. It encodes CASFSARNTGE. The CDR3 in its entirety is CASFSARNTGELFF.

This clone has at least ten counts. The CDR3 spells CASSALNEQFF. Incomplete CDR3 DNA: TGTGCCAGCAGTGCTCTTAATGAG. The rearrangement uses TRBV6-1 and TRBJ2-1; D is undetermined. The read falls 3 residues short of the CDR3 end, and the missing part is taken from the germline J gene. CDR3 size: 11 residues. CDR1 and CDR2 from the germline V gene are MNHNS and SASEGT. V lost 4 bases and J lost 7, with 5 bases in between.

In this sample, this clone turned up many times. Read data end 3 residues before the CDR3 end; the end is taken from the germline J gene. The chain has TRBV20-1 and TRBJ2-5; TRBD2 might be the D (6 bases). V was pared by 6 bases and J by 4 bases, with 12 bases between. The CDR3 spans 12 residues. Germline loops: CDR1 DFQATT, CDR2 SNEGSKA (reference sequence). CDR3 bases read: TGCAGTGCCTACCGGGGAGGAGAGACC. Amino acid sequence: CSAYRGGET. The CDR3 in its entirety is CSAYRGGETQYF.

This clone was recorded many times. The read ends 3 residues early relative to the CDR3; the germline J gene fills the gap. This chain links TRBV20-1 with TRBJ2-3, with 7 bases that match TRBD2. V trimming: 8 bases; J trimming: 2 bases; junction bases outside the gene matches: 10. Per the germline V gene, CDR1 is DFQATT and CDR2 is SNEGSKA (reference sequence). This CDR3 comprises 14 residues. CDR3 sequence reads: CSPMLAEITDTQYF. CDR3 DNA, as far as it was read: TGCAGTCCCATGCTAGCGGAAATCACAGATACG.

This clone was counted ten times or more. The read ends 3 residues early relative to the CDR3; the germline J gene fills the gap. The chain employs TRBV5-1 and TRBJ2-7; 7 nucleotides align to TRBD1. V lost 1 base, J lost 6 bases, and 10 bases stayed unmatched. The CDR3 has 15 amino acids. CDR1 and CDR2 (germline): SGHRS, YFSETQ. CDR3 amino acids: CASSLPDRVPGEQYF. Partial CDR3 DNA: TGCGCCAGCAGCTTGCCCGACAGGGTCCCCGGCGAG. Drawing the rest from reference TRBV5-1 and TRBJ2-7, the complete variable domain is KAGVTQTPRYLIKTRGQQVTLSCSPISGHRSVSWYQQTPGQGLQFLFEYFSETQRNKGNFPGRFSGRQFSNSRSEMNVSTLELGDSALYLCASSLPDRVPGEQYFGPGTRLTVT.

This clone showed up many times. Germline and junction disagree at one end, which may indicate a read error. The sequenced fragment ends 3 residues before the CDR3 boundary, so the rest is inferred from the germline J gene. The chain is built from TRBV5-1 and TRBJ1-1, with D unresolved. This CDR3 comprises 13 residues. Germline assignment: CDR1 SGHRS and CDR2 YFSETQ. CDR3 DNA (partial): TGCGCCGGCAGCTTGACAAGACTCACTGAA. It is translated as CAGSLTRLTE. The whole CDR3 sequence reads CAGSLTRLTEAFF. Combining the CDR3 with reference TRBV5-1 and TRBJ1-1 gives the whole variable domain KAGVTQTPRYLIKTRGQQVTLSCSPISGHRSVSWYQQTPGQGLQFLFEYFSETQRNKGNFPGRFSGRQFSNSRSEMNVSTLELGDSALYLCAGSLTRLTEAFFGQGTRLTVV.

This clone was counted many times. The CDR3 is cut off 3 residues early in the read; its end comes from the germline J gene. This chain joins TRBV30 and TRBJ1-1; D gene unclear. The germline gives CDR1 GTSNPN, CDR2 SVGIG (reference sequence). This CDR3 has 13 residues. V shed 1 base and J shed 0 bases, with 6 bases lying between them. Incomplete CDR3 DNA: TGTGCCTGGAGTGCAGAAATGAACACTGAA. Translation gives CAWSAEMNTE. The whole CDR3 region reads CAWSAEMNTEAFF. The full variable domain, with the rest looked up from reference TRBV30 and TRBJ1-1, is SQTIHQWPATLVQPVGSPLSLECTVEGTSNPNLYWYRQAAGRGLQLLFYSVGIGQISSEVPQNLSASRPQDRQFILSSKKLLLSDSGFYLCAWSAEMNTEAFFGQGTRLTVV.

This clone occurred many times. Read coverage stops 3 residues before the CDR3 terminus; the germline J gene supplies the remainder. The chain employs TRBV5-1 and TRBJ2-6; D not certain. Trimming shortened V by 0 bases and J by 0 bases, and 19 bases separated the two germline ends. The CDR3 loop spans 20 amino acids. Germline V lookup: CDR1 SGHRS, CDR2 YFSETQ. The CDR3 DNA, read in part, is TGCGCCAGCAGCTTGGAAGGCTTGTCCTCCTCTCTCTCTGGGGCCAACGTC. Protein: CASSLEGLSSSLSGANV. In full, the CDR3 is CASSLEGLSSSLSGANVLTF.

This clone was seen ten or more times. The read terminates 3 residues ahead of where the CDR3 ends, so the germline J gene completes it. The chain is built from TRBV28 and TRBJ1-2; D is undetermined. The length of the CDR3 is 14 residues. With 5 bases removed from V and 4 bases from J, the gap between germline ends came to 14 bases. The germline gives CDR1 MDHEN, CDR2 SYDVKM. The sequenced CDR3 bases are TGTGCCAGCAGTCCCCAAGAGAGAGGCTATGGC. As protein: CASSPQERGYG. The full CDR3 protein is CASSPQERGYGYTF.

This clone was picked up many times. The CDR3 extends 3 residues past the end of the read, so its final part is completed from the germline J gene. V usage is TRBV5-1 and J usage is TRBJ2-7, with a weak D call TRBD1 (6 bases). The CDR3 consists of 14 residues. Germline V gene sequence: CDR1 SGHRS, CDR2 YFSETQ. V was cut by 3 bases and J by 2 bases, with 12 bases left in between. The sequenced CDR3 bases are TGCGCCAGCAGCTCCGACAGGCTAACCTACGAG. Residues: CASSSDRLTYE. The full CDR3 protein is CASSSDRLTYEQYF.

This clone occurred many times. The read ends 3 residues early relative to the CDR3; the germline J gene fills the gap. This rearrangement joins TRBV7-9 to TRBJ2-7; the D gene is possibly TRBD1 (5 bases). V was shortened by 10 bases and J by 2 bases, with 18 bases between the two germline ends. The CDR3 contains 14 residues. Germline assignment: CDR1 SEHNR and CDR2 FQNEAQ (reference sequence). The CDR3 bases that were read are TGTGCCACTGGAAGGGCAGGGAAAACCTACGAG. Translated: CATGRAGKTYE. The entire CDR3 protein reads CATGRAGKTYEQYF.

This clone was observed many times. With the read ending 3 residues before the CDR3 end, the germline J gene is used to fill in that end. V and J are TRBV18 and TRBJ2-3; possibly TRBD2 for D (7 bases). Germline V gene lookup returns CDR1 KGHSH and CDR2 LQKENI. V lost 0 bases and J lost 6, with 13 bases in between. CDR3 length equals 15 residues. CDR3: CASSPPGGADDTQYF. The covered CDR3 bases are TGTGCCAGCTCACCACCGGGGGGGGCAGACGATACG. Complete variable domain (other parts from reference TRBV18 and TRBJ2-3): NAGVMQNPRHLVRRRGQEARLRCSPMKGHSHVYWYRQLPEEGLKFMVYLQKENIIDESGMPKERFSAEFPKEGPSILRIQQVVRGDSAAYFCASSPPGGADDTQYFGPGTRLTVL.